What follows describes a single TCR beta chain. The antigen it binds to is not known. Base qualities are missing; no much larger clone stands one base away. The trial excluded patients who had a history of autoimmune disease or were on systemic immunosuppression. Peripheral blood for TCR sequencing was collected from all dose cohorts at baseline, on cycle 4 day 1, and on cycle 7 day 1. Samples came from an open-label, multicenter, first-in-human phase I dose-escalation trial of ivuxolimab. Adults with locally advanced or metastatic melanoma, renal cell carcinoma, hepatocellular carcinoma or head and neck squamous cell carcinoma were enrolled in the trial. CD4+ and CD8+ T cells were sorted separately from peripheral blood before TCR sequencing. For sequencing of the TCRbeta CDR3 region, genomic DNA was extracted from the sorted cells. The immunoSEQ Assay was used to sequence the TCRbeta CDR3 regions. Imported from immuneACCESS, the table was reduced by TCRdb to in-frame sequences with V and J called. These copies leave out some clones; in studies compared against another copy, an unresolved V gene accounts for under half, and the cause of the remainder is not known. The sample records 77,000 or so clones, approximately 81% of which are singletons. The ten top clones hold about 5% of the sample.

The data were obtained in a study of OX40 agonist ivuxolimab in advanced cancers. Notes on the research overall: Ivuxolimab was a fully human IgG2 agonistic monoclonal antibody targeting the costimulatory receptor OX40 (CD134). Intravenous ivuxolimab was administered to patients every 2 weeks at six dose levels: 0.01, 0.1, 0.3, 1.5, 3 and 10 mg/kg. Among the approximately 50 dose-escalation patients, around 20 had hepatocellular carcinoma, roughly 15 melanoma, 9 renal cell carcinoma and 9 head and neck cancer. A male proportion of approximately 83% and a mean age of about 60 years, ranging from 23 to 79, were recorded for the dose-escalation cohort. Prior anti-PD-1, anti-PD-L1 or anti-CTLA-4 therapy was permitted, and approximately 42% of dose-escalation patients had received checkpoint inhibitors. Partial responses were achieved by three dose-escalation patients, of whom one had hepatocellular carcinoma and two had cutaneous melanoma. Peripheral TCRbeta sequencing aimed to test whether ivuxolimab altered TCR sequence diversity and caused clonal T-cell expansion. The paper reports the monotherapy dose-escalation portion (N ≈ 52 patients) of the phase I ivuxolimab trial. Summary of the overall study and its limitations: Low levels of normalized T-cell clonal expansion were also seen in some patients who did not respond. Clonal expansion of both CD4+ and CD8+ blood T cells was observed from baseline to week 6 at doses 0.1 to 3.0 mg/kg. Which antigens the clonally expanded peripheral T cells were specific for was not determined. On average, CD8+ T cells showed more expanded clones than CD4+ T cells after ivuxolimab. Partial responders in the 0.1-3.0 mg/kg groups had among the lowest normalized peripheral clonal expansion, especially among CD8+ T cells.

As encoded in the germline V gene, CDR1 is SGHDT while CDR2 is YYEEEE. Trimming leaves V shorter by 0 bases and J shorter by 1 base, with the junction holding 6 bases beyond the gene matches. The CDR3 runs 16 residues from the cysteine to the phenylalanine. Here the CDR3 DNA is all that survives: 48 bases in frame from base 1. This sample comprised CD4+ or CD8+ T cells sorted from blood, obtained in a trial of the OX40 agonist ivuxolimab. This TCR derives from an adult with an advanced solid tumor such as melanoma, head and neck, liver or kidney cancer. The rearranged chain carries TRBV5-6 and TRBJ2-5, and TRBD1 aligns with 7 junction nucleotides. The DNA is TGTGCCAGCAGCTTGGCCTGGGGACAGATCCAAGAGACCCAGTACTTC. This yields the protein CASSLAWGQIQETQYF.